The 19 T cell receptor beta chains listed next were all sequenced from one sample in a study of beta chain features in type 1 diabetes (dated by TCRdb to the late 2010s). The library relied on the immunoSEQ multiplex PCR assay. The entire amount of isolated RNA was reverse transcribed using the High Capacity cDNA Reverse Transcription Kit, so the sequenced TCRB transcripts were expressed ones. The clones in this table, taken by TCRdb from immuneACCESS, are in-frame only. Not every clone is retained; where verified, under half of the shortfall comes from an unresolved V gene, and the cause of the rest is unknown. The sample table holds about 340,000 clones, of which roughly 8% were seen once. 0.44% of the sample is held by the ten biggest clonotypes. The sequencing input was central memory CD4+ T cells from blood. All receptors derive from a woman between 18 and 29 years old in good health.

This clone was counted a few times. CDR3 in amino acids: CASLGDRANTEAFF. The DNA of the CDR3 is TGTGCCAGCTTAGGGGACAGGGCGAACACTGAAGCTTTCTTT. The rearrangement uses TRBV18 and TRBJ1-1; 9 bases map to TRBD1. The ends lost 7 bases at V and 1 base at J; junction bases unmatched: 4. The CDR3 consists of 14 residues. Germline-derived CDR1 and CDR2 are KGHSH and LQKENI.

The gene calls are TRBV28 and TRBJ2-2; the D is unclear. The CDR3 consists of 14 residues. The V and J ends lost 1 base and 8 bases respectively, with 11 bases between them. Germline assignment: CDR1 MDHEN and CDR2 SYDVKM. The CDR3 DNA follows: TGTGCCAGCAGTTTATCCACCGTAGTGGGGGAGCTGTTTTTT. It specifies CASSLSTVVGELFF.

This clone was observed at least ten times. The chain joins TRBV27 to TRBJ2-3; 14 nucleotides line up with TRBD2. The CDR3 totals 18 residues. Germline lookup yields CDR1 MNHEY and CDR2 SMNVEV (reference sequence). V was clipped by 2 bases and J by 0 bases; unmatched bases: 4. The CDR3 protein is CASSLMGLAGVSTDTQYF. DNA of the CDR3: TGTGCCAGCAGTTTAATGGGACTAGCGGGAGTAAGCACAGATACGCAGTATTTT.

V gene TRBV11-2 combines with J gene TRBJ2-5; tentatively, D is TRBD1 (5 bases). The DNA end is more similar to TRBJ2-7, so the J call may be wrong. Germline assignment: CDR1 SGHAT and CDR2 FQNNGV. The CDR3 totals 13 residues. The CDR3 sequence: CASSRGLTHEQYF. DNA of the CDR3: TGTGCCAGCAGCAGGGGTCTAACCCACGAGCAGTACTTC.

The rearrangement uses TRBV7-3 and TRBJ2-1; 9 bases map to TRBD1. V gave up 1 base and J gave up 10 bases; unmatched junction bases: 11. Germline V gene sequence: CDR1 SGHTA, CDR2 FQGTGA. This CDR3 has 16 amino acids. In nucleotides, the CDR3 is TGTGCCAGCAGCTTAAATGGGGGACAGGGATCACGGGAGCAGTTCTTC. It codes for CASSLNGGQGSREQFF.

The V call is TRBV18, the J call TRBJ1-3; TRBD1 aligns across 8 bases. The V and J ends lost 0 bases and 0 bases, in that order; junction bases with no gene match: 4. This CDR3 has 17 amino acids. From germline, CDR1 is KGHSH and CDR2 LQKENI. CDR3 coding DNA: TGTGCCAGCTCACCACCGGGGGGACAGGTCTCTGGAAACACCATATATTTT. Encoded protein: CASSPPGGQVSGNTIYF.

The chain has TRBV5-1 and TRBJ2-7; 7 bases line up with TRBD1. The CDR3 contains 15 residues. Germline assignment: CDR1 SGHRS and CDR2 YFSETQ. V gave up 4 bases and J gave up 6 bases; unmatched junction bases: 13. CDR3 in DNA: TGCGCCAGCAGCCCCACAACAGGGGTGGCGGGCGAGCAGTACTTC. The encoded protein is CASSPTTGVAGEQYF. Complete variable domain (other parts from reference TRBV5-1 and TRBJ2-7): KAGVTQTPRYLIKTRGQQVTLSCSPISGHRSVSWYQQTPGQGLQFLFEYFSETQRNKGNFPGRFSGRQFSNSRSEMNVSTLELGDSALYLCASSPTTGVAGEQYFGPGTRLTVT.

Concerning this clone: The sample carries other DNA sequences with the same CDR3. The chain employs TRBV2 and TRBJ2-1; D remains ambiguous. CDR3 length equals 14 residues. CDR1 is SNHLY and CDR2 is FYNNEI in the germline V gene. V lost 6 bases to trimming and J lost 0 bases, with 9 bases between them. In DNA, the CDR3 is TGTGCCAGCAGGAGAGGTAGCTCCTACAATGAGCAGTTCTTC. Its protein product is CASRRGSSYNEQFF.

In this sample, this clone turned up a few times. The V gene is TRBV5-1, the J gene TRBJ2-1; D is uncertain. Germline assignment: CDR1 SGHRS and CDR2 YFSETQ. Trimming took 1 base from V and 4 from J, leaving 6 bases between them. The length of the CDR3 is 13 residues. CDR3 DNA sequence: TGCGCCAGCAGCTTGAGTTTGTACAATGAGCAGTTCTTC. Amino acids: CASSLSLYNEQFF.

The DNA for the CDR3 is TGTGCCAGCAGTGAAATCTCCGGCCAGGCTGGCTCACCCCTCCACTTT. This codes for CASSEISGQAGSPLHF. The chain has TRBV25-1 and TRBJ1-6; D unresolved. V lost 2 bases, J lost 10 bases, and 18 bases lay in between. The germline gives CDR1 MGHDK, CDR2 SYGVNS. CDR3 length equals 16 residues.

J is TRBJ1-3 and V is TRBV6-1; no clear D. CDR3 length equals 18 residues. V lost 1 base and J lost 0, with 16 bases in between. CDR1 and CDR2 (germline): MNHNS, SASEGT. CDR3 loop: CASSEVLVQASSGNTIYF. Here the CDR3 DNA reads TGTGCCAGCAGTGAAGTCCTAGTGCAGGCGAGCTCTGGAAACACCATATATTTT.

This clone was seen a handful of times. Additional DNA sequences in this sample encode the identical CDR3. The CDR3 region has the DNA TGTGCCAGCAGTTTCGACGAGCAGTACTTC. Translating it yields CASSFDEQYF. The chain couples TRBV28 to TRBJ2-7, with D unresolved. Trimming pared 3 bases from V and 5 bases from J, leaving 2 bases between. Germline lookup yields CDR1 MDHEN and CDR2 SYDVKM. The CDR3 is made up of 10 amino acids.

This chain links TRBV18 with TRBJ1-2, with 8 bases matching TRBD1. Germline-derived CDR1 and CDR2 are KGHSH and LQKENI. Trimming at V came to 5 bases and at J to 4 bases, leaving 3 bases not matched to a gene. The CDR3 has 13 residues. CDR3 sequence: CASSSGQGYGYTF. The CDR3 region has the DNA TGTGCCAGCTCATCCGGACAGGGCTATGGCTACACCTTC.

This clone was observed a handful of times. The rearrangement uses TRBV7-9 and TRBJ2-7, with 9 bases identical to TRBD1. The CDR3 spans 15 residues. The ends lost 1 base at V and 4 bases at J; junction bases unmatched: 5. Germline values: CDR1 SEHNR, CDR2 FQNEAQ (reference sequence). This CDR3 is CASSLGTGGGYEQYF. As DNA, the CDR3 is TGTGCCAGCAGCTTAGGCACAGGGGGCGGGTACGAGCAGTACTTC. Drawing the rest from reference TRBV7-9 and TRBJ2-7, the complete variable domain is DTGVSQNPRHKITKRGQNVTFRCDPISEHNRLYWYRQTLGQGPEFLTYFQNEAQLEKSRLLSDRFSAERPKGSFSTLEIQRTEQGDSAMYLCASSLGTGGGYEQYFGPGTRLTVT.

This clone was recorded many times. The chain employs TRBV10-3 and TRBJ2-1, with D maybe TRBD2 (5 bases). The V and J ends lost 7 bases and 5 bases respectively, with 15 bases between them. Looked up from germline, CDR1 is ENHRY and CDR2 is SYGVKD. The CDR3 is 14 residues long. The CDR3 DNA sequence: TGTGCCATCATGTCTGGAAATAGCGACAATGAGCAGTTCTTC. Protein product: CAIMSGNSDNEQFF.

In the case of this clone: A single base is all that separates this from a far larger clone, so a read error is likely. V usage is TRBV5-1 and J usage is TRBJ2-5; 9 bases are a match to TRBD1. CDR3 length equals 14 residues. The V and J ends lost 5 bases and 4 bases, in that order; junction bases with no gene match: 6. The germline V gene encodes CDR1 SGHRS and CDR2 YFSETQ. The CDR3 bases are TGCGCCAGCAGATCGGGACAGGGCGGAGAGACCCAGTACTTC. As protein: CASRSGQGGETQYF. Supplemented by reference TRBV5-1 and TRBJ2-5, the full variable domain reads KAGVTQTPRYLIKTRGQQVTLSCSPISGHRSVSWYQQTPGQGLQFLFEYFSETQRNKGNFPGRFSGRQFSNSRSEMNVSTLELGDSALYLCASRSGQGGETQYFGPGTRLLVL.

The rearrangement joins TRBV7-2 to TRBJ2-7, with 7 nucleotides matching TRBD1. CDR3 length: 14 residues. CDR1 SGHTA and CDR2 FQGNSA come from the germline V gene. With 8 bases clipped from V and 0 bases from J, the junction kept 7 bases outside the gene matches. CDR3 amino acids: CASQRQGSSYEQYF. The CDR3 DNA follows: TGTGCCAGCCAAAGACAGGGAAGCTCCTACGAGCAGTACTTC. The full variable domain, with the rest looked up from reference TRBV7-2 and TRBJ2-7, is GAGVSQSPSNKVTEKGKDVELRCDPISGHTALYWYRQSLGQGLEFLIYFQGNSAPDKSGLPSDRFSAERTGGSVSTLTIQRTQQEDSAVYLCASQRQGSSYEQYFGPGTRLTVT.

The sample holds many counts of this clone. This rearrangement joins TRBV5-5 to TRBJ2-1, with TRBD1 matching over 7 bases. CDR1 SGHKS and CDR2 YYEKEE come from the germline V gene (reference sequence). Trimming removed 3 bases from V and 4 bases from J; junction bases left unmatched: 7. The CDR3 sequence is 15 residues long. The CDR3 DNA reads TGTGCCAGCAGCTGGTCGGGACAGCCTTACAATGAGCAGTTCTTC. Protein product: CASSWSGQPYNEQFF.

The chain joins TRBV18 to TRBJ2-7; TRBD2 aligns across 9 bases. This CDR3 is 16 amino acids long. J gave up 6 bases and V 2 bases, and 11 bases lay outside the gene matches. The germline V gene encodes CDR1 KGHSH and CDR2 LQKENI. As DNA, the CDR3 is TGTGCCAGCTCACCAGGCACGCGCGGGAGGGCCGGCGAGCAGTACTTC. Translation gives CASSPGTRGRAGEQYF.